These 25 T cell receptor beta chains originate from one sample sequenced in a study of control samples from healthy donors and cancer patients. Repertoires were generated with immunoSEQ multiplex PCR, while TCRdb's copy carries only in-frame clones and drops some. The sample comprises 110,000 to 150,000 clones, 75% to 90% of which are singletons, and roughly 8.7% rests with the top ten. The sample comprised blood. All receptors come from a woman younger than 45 in good health.

The chain has TRBV19 and TRBJ1-2, with TRBD1 matching 10 bases. Germline trimming cut 6 bases from V and 4 bases from J; bases unmatched to any gene: 5. The CDR3 has 14 amino acids. Germline V gene data show CDR1 as LNHDA and CDR2 as SQIVND (reference sequence). This chain's CDR3 is CASRMTGGGYGYTF. In DNA form, the CDR3 reads TGTGCCAGTAGGATGACAGGGGGCGGCTATGGCTACACCTTC.

This chain uses TRBV19 with TRBJ2-7; 11 bases map to TRBD2. The CDR3 is made up of 17 amino acids. V shed 5 bases and J 0 bases; nucleotides not matched to a gene: 9. Per germline, CDR1 LNHDA and CDR2 SQIVND (reference sequence). For the CDR3, the DNA is TGTGCCAGTAGTGGCGGGACTAGCGGAACAAACTCCTACGAGCAGTACTTC. It translates to CASSGGTSGTNSYEQYF.

The genes are TRBV11-3 and TRBJ2-1; 9 nucleotides line up with TRBD2. The CDR3 spans 16 residues. V lost 5 bases and J lost 5; bases outside the gene matches: 10. CDR1 and CDR2 (germline): SGHNT, YENEEA. CDR3 DNA sequence: TGTGCCAGCAGCCATCGTAGCGGGAGAAAGGACAATGAGCAGTTCTTC. As protein: CASSHRSGRKDNEQFF.

On this clone itself: This may come from a read error, since a much larger clone is one base off. This chain links TRBV29-1 with TRBJ2-7; 8 bases match TRBD2. Looked up from germline, CDR1 is SQVTM and CDR2 is ANQGSEA. This CDR3 has 17 residues. J gave up 3 bases and V 1 base, and 14 bases lay outside the gene matches. The CDR3 nucleotides read TGCAGCGTTGAAGGGGGCTCGGGGGGGGAGAGAGTCTACGAGCAGTACTTC. Translating gives CSVEGGSGGERVYEQYF.

J is TRBJ1-1 and V is TRBV28; unclear D gene. Looked up from germline, CDR1 is MDHEN and CDR2 is SYDVKM. The V end was cut by 5 bases, the J end by 3 bases, with 7 bases between. This CDR3 contains 12 residues. Here the CDR3 DNA reads TGTGCCAGCAGTCTGTCGTACACTGAAGCTTTCTTT. Its protein product is CASSLSYTEAFF.

This clone has a single count. The V call is TRBV12-3 or TRBV12-4, the J call TRBJ1-2; no definite D call. V lost 6 bases, J lost 5 bases, and 10 bases lay in between. The CDR3 is 12 amino acids. CDR3 sequence (DNA): TGTGCCAGCAGAAAAACAGAGTATGGCTACACCTTC. This codes for CASRKTEYGYTF.

The V gene is TRBV2, the J gene TRBJ2-3, with 7 nucleotides matching TRBD2. The CDR3 contains 13 residues. With V trimmed by 6 bases and J by 4 bases, 4 bases remained unmatched. Germline CDR1 SNHLY, CDR2 FYNNEI. The CDR3 DNA reads as TGTGCCAGCAGATTGCGGGAGTCAGATACGCAGTATTTT. Encoded protein: CASRLRESDTQYF.

This chain uses TRBV5-1 with TRBJ2-5, with D unresolved. The CDR3 covers 17 residues. The germline V gene has CDR1 SGHRS and CDR2 YFSETQ. V lost 1 base and J lost 5, with 21 bases in between. CDR3 loop: CASSLTVMTPALETQYF. CDR3 DNA: TGCGCCAGCAGCTTGACGGTGATGACCCCAGCGCTGGAGACCCAGTACTTC.

The chain couples TRBV28 to TRBJ1-2; no reliable D call. Germline V gene sequence: CDR1 MDHEN, CDR2 SYDVKM. This CDR3 has 13 residues. V was trimmed by 2 bases and J by 4 bases, leaving 8 bases between them. For the CDR3, the DNA is TGTGCCAGCAGTTTAGGTACTTCCTATGGCTACACCTTC. Translated, it gives CASSLGTSYGYTF.

This chain connects TRBV6-5 to TRBJ2-7; either TRBD1 or TRBD2 may supply D (5 bases each). This CDR3 spans 15 amino acids. Trimming pared 0 bases from V and 6 bases from J, leaving 15 bases between. Germline CDR1 is MNHEY and CDR2 is SVGAGI. The CDR3, as DNA: TGTGCCAGCAGTTACTCGACGCGAGGGGATGGCGAGCAGTACTTC. It is translated as CASSYSTRGDGEQYF.

The chain carries TRBV29-1 and TRBJ2-7, with TRBD2 matching over 8 bases. J lost 3 bases, V lost 1 base, and 5 bases had no gene match. The CDR3 sequence is 14 residues long. CDR1 SQVTM and CDR2 ANQGSEA come from the germline V gene. In DNA, the CDR3 is TGCAGCGTTGAAGGCGAGGGACTAGTCTACGAGCAGTACTTC. Translating it yields CSVEGEGLVYEQYF.

The chain's CDR3 is CAWSVGTANEKLFF. CDR3 nucleotide sequence: TGTGCCTGGAGTGTTGGGACCGCGAATGAAAAACTGTTTTTT. The chain joins TRBV30 to TRBJ1-4; a possible D gene is TRBD1 (5 bases). The CDR3 extends over 14 amino acids. Germline V gene sequence: CDR1 GTSNPN, CDR2 SVGIG (reference sequence). The V end was cut by 0 bases, the J end by 5 bases, with 10 bases between. The full variable domain, with the rest looked up from reference TRBV30 and TRBJ1-4, is SQTIHQWPATLVQPVGSPLSLECTVEGTSNPNLYWYRQAAGRGLQLLFYSVGIGQISSEVPQNLSASRPQDRQFILSSKKLLLSDSGFYLCAWSVGTANEKLFFGSGTQLSVL.

The chain uses TRBV7-9 and TRBJ1-6; possibly TRBD1 for D (5 bases). CDR1 and CDR2 (germline): SEHNR, FQNEAQ (reference sequence). This CDR3 contains 15 residues. V shed 2 bases and J shed 5 bases, with 10 bases lying between them. CDR3 coding DNA: TGTGCCAGCAGCTTACGGGGCCAGGATAATTCACCCCTCCACTTT. This codes for CASSLRGQDNSPLHF.

V is TRBV29-1 and J is TRBJ2-4; D not resolved. Germline loops: CDR1 SQVTM, CDR2 ANQGSEA. Trimming removed 6 bases at V and 0 bases at J, with 15 bases between. The CDR3 covers 15 residues. The CDR3 DNA sequence: TGCAGCGTAGTCTCAGCGCCGGGAGCCAAAAACATTCAGTACTTC. Translated, it gives CSVVSAPGAKNIQYF.

CDR3 DNA sequence: TGTGCCAGTAGTCCTTACGGCAGGGCGAATGAAAAACTGTTTTTT. It translates to CASSPYGRANEKLFF. The chain uses TRBV19 and TRBJ1-4, with D tentatively TRBD1 (5 bases). The length of the CDR3 is 15 residues. The V gene's germline CDR1 is LNHDA and CDR2 SQIVND (reference sequence). Between the trimmed V and J ends, which lost 5 bases and 5 bases, there was a span of 15 bases.

This clone appeared a few times. V usage is TRBV27 and J usage is TRBJ2-1; no clear D. The ends were cut back, 4 bases at V and 3 bases at J, with 7 bases in the middle. Germline values: CDR1 MNHEY, CDR2 SMNVEV (reference sequence). The length of the CDR3 is 13 residues. The CDR3 reads CASSSSSYNEQFF. DNA of the CDR3: TGTGCCAGCAGTTCGAGCAGCTACAATGAGCAGTTCTTC.

The V and J genes are TRBV29-1 and TRBJ1-1; no reliable D call. Germline CDR1 and CDR2: SQVTM and ANQGSEA. This CDR3 has 11 amino acids. The V end lost 7 bases, the J end lost 4 bases, and 10 bases lay between the germline ends. CDR3 protein: CSAFLGTEAFF. CDR3 DNA: TGCAGCGCGTTTCTAGGCACTGAAGCTTTCTTT.

This clone was seen once. The chain couples TRBV30 to TRBJ1-1; the match to TRBD1 covers 7 bases. V lost 6 bases, J lost 5 bases, and 12 bases stayed unmatched. Germline V gene lookup returns CDR1 GTSNPN and CDR2 SVGIG (reference sequence). This CDR3 is 14 amino acids long. The CDR3 nucleotides read TGTGCCTGTCTGGAGACAGGGTGGGAGACTGAAGCTTTCTTT. This translates into CACLETGWETEAFF.

This sequence joins TRBV15 and TRBJ2-1; the D call may be TRBD1 or TRBD2 (5 bases each). Germline V lookup: CDR1 LNHNV, CDR2 YYDKDF (reference sequence). The CDR3 totals 14 residues. Trimming stripped 8 bases from V and 3 bases from J, with 14 bases between. CDR3 in DNA: TGTGCCACCGGCCGGGACGGTAGCTACAATGAGCAGTTCTTC. As protein: CATGRDGSYNEQFF.

The chain couples TRBV2 to TRBJ2-1, with TRBD1 as a possible D gene (6 bases). V gave up 7 bases and J gave up 5 bases, with 12 bases separating them. The length of the CDR3 is 13 residues. Germline V gene lookup returns CDR1 SNHLY and CDR2 FYNNEI. CDR3 nucleotides: TGTGCCAGCAAAGGGGGTTTGGACAATGAGCAGTTCTTC. Its protein product is CASKGGLDNEQFF.

The chain joins TRBV18 to TRBJ2-3, with a weak D call TRBD2 (5 bases). The CDR3 has 15 residues. Trimming removed 1 base at V and 1 base at J, with 9 bases between. Germline CDR1 reads KGHSH; CDR2 reads LQKENI. Here the CDR3 reads CASSPLRERTDTQYF. CDR3 coding DNA: TGTGCCAGCTCACCACTTCGGGAACGCACAGATACGCAGTATTTT. The complete variable domain, with remaining parts taken from reference TRBV18 and TRBJ2-3, reads NAGVMQNPRHLVRRRGQEARLRCSPMKGHSHVYWYRQLPEEGLKFMVYLQKENIIDESGMPKERFSAEFPKEGPSILRIQQVVRGDSAAYFCASSPLRERTDTQYFGPGTRLTVL.

This clone is a singleton in its sample. The chain recombines TRBV30 with TRBJ1-1; 8 bases align to TRBD1. Germline-derived CDR1 and CDR2 are GTSNPN and SVGIG (reference sequence). CDR3 size: 15 residues. With V trimmed by 0 bases and J by 1 base, 4 bases remained unmatched. The CDR3 region is CAWSVLTGANTEAFF. DNA of the CDR3: TGTGCCTGGAGTGTACTGACAGGGGCGAACACTGAAGCTTTCTTT.

V gene TRBV28 combines with J gene TRBJ1-4; 9 nucleotides align to TRBD1. With V trimmed by 8 bases and J by 6 bases, 7 bases remained unmatched. This CDR3 contains 14 residues. Germline V lookup: CDR1 MDHEN, CDR2 SYDVKM. The DNA of the CDR3 is TGTGCCAGCTTTGACAGGGGGGGAGATGAAAAACTGTTTTTT. Translated: CASFDRGGDEKLFF.

This chain uses TRBV11-2 with TRBJ2-3, with no clear D. The germline V gene encodes CDR1 SGHAT and CDR2 FQNNGV. The CDR3 consists of 14 residues. The germline V and J ends were trimmed by 3 bases and 4 bases, with 11 bases remaining between them. The CDR3: CASSFSVGADTQYF. The CDR3 DNA follows: TGTGCCAGCAGCTTTTCGGTTGGGGCAGATACGCAGTATTTT.

The chain links TRBV2 to TRBJ1-1, with D tentatively TRBD1 (5 bases). The germline gives CDR1 SNHLY, CDR2 FYNNEI. V lost 6 bases, J lost 3 bases, and 14 bases lay in between. The CDR3 sequence is 14 residues long. In DNA, the CDR3 is TGTGCCAGCAGGTCAGGGCCTAGGTACACTGAAGCTTTCTTT. Encoded protein: CASRSGPRYTEAFF.